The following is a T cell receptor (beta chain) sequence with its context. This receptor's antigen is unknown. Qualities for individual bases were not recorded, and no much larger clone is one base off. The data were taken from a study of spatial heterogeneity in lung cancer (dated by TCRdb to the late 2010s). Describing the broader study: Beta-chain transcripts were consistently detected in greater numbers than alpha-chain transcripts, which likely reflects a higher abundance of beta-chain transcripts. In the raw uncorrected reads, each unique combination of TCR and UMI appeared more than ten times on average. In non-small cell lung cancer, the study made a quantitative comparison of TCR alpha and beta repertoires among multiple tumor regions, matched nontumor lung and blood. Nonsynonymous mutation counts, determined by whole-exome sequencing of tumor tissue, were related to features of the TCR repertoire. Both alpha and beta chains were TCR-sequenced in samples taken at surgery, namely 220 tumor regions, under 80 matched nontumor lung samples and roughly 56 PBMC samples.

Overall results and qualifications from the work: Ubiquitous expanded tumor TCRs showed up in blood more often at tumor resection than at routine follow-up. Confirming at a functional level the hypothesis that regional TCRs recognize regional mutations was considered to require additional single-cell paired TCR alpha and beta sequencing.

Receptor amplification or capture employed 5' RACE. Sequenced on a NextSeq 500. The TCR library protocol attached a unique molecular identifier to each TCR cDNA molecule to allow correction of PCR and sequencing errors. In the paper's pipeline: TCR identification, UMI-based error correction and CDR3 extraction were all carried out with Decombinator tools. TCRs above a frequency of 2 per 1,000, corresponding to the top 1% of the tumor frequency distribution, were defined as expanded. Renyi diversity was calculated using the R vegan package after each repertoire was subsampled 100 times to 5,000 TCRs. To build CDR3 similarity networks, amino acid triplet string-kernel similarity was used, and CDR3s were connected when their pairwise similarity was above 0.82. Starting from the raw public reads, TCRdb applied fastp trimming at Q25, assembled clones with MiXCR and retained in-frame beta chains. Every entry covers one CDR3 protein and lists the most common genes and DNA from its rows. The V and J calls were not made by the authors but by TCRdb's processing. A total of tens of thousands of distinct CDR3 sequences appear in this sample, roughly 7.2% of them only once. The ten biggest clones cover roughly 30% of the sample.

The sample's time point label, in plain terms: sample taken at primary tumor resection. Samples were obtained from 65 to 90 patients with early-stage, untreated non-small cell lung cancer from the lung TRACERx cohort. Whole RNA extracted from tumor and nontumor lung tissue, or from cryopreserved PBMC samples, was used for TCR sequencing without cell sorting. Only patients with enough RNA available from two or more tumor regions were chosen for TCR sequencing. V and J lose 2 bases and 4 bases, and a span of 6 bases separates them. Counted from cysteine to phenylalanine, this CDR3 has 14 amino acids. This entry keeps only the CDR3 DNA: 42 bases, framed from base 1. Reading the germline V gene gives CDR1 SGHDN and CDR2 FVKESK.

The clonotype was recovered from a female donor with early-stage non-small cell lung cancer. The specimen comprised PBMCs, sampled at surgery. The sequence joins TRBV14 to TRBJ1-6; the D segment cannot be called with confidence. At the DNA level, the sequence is TGTGCCAGCAGCCAAACTCTTTATAATTCACCCCTCCACTTT. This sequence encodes CASSQTLYNSPLHF.